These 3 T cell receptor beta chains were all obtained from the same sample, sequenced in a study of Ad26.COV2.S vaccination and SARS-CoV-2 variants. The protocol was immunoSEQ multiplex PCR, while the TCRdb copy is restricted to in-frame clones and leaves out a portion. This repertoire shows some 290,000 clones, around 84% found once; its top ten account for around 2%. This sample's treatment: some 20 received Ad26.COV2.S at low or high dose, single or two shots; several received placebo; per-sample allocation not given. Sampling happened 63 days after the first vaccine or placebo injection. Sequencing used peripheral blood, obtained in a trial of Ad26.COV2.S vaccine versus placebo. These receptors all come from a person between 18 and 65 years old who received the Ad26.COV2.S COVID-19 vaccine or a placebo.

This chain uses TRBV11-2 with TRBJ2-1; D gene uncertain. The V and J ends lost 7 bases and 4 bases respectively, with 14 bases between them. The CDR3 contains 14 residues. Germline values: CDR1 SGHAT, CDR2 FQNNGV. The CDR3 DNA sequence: TGTGCCAGCACTTTAACGGACGGGTACAATGAGCAGTTCTTC. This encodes CASTLTDGYNEQFF.

CDR3 bases: TGTGCCAGCAGTGACGCCGGGACAGGGGGGTCTTACACTGAAGCTTTCTTT. Its translation: CASSDAGTGGSYTEAFF. The V and J genes are TRBV6-1 and TRBJ1-1; 11 bases fit TRBD1. The CDR3 has 17 amino acids. Trimming cost V 3 bases and J 3 bases; bases outside gene matches: 9. From germline, CDR1 is MNHNS and CDR2 SASEGT.

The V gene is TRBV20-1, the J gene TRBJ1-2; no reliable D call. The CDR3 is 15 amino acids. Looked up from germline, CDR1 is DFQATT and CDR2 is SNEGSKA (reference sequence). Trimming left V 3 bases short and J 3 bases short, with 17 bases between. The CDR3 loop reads CSASWSLGGDYGYTF. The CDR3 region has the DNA TGCAGTGCTAGTTGGAGCTTAGGTGGGGACTATGGCTACACCTTC.